This T cell receptor (beta chain) is from a study of T-cell reconstitution after alpha-beta-depleted transplantation in children (dated by TCRdb to 2016 to 2017). In the study overall: The study quantitatively tracked T-cell immune reconstitution after TCRalphabeta/CD19-depleted allogeneic hematopoietic cell transplantation in children using TCR repertoire profiling. Points the paper makes about the study in general: The apparently early recovery of alphabetaT-cell counts about two months after transplant reportedly depended on only several hundred rapidly expanded clones that came from non-depleted graft cells. The high TCRbeta diversity at day 60 in some patients was ascribed to recipient T cells and intrathymic progenitors that had survived conditioning. Hyperexpanded clone frequencies declined over subsequent months; after one year, T-cell counts and TCRbeta diversity were mostly attributed to newly produced T cells.

Relative to germline, V is 3 bases shorter and J is 2 bases shorter, with 12 bases between their ends. From the cysteine through the phenylalanine, the CDR3 covers 14 amino acids. The DNA shown is the 42-base CDR3, in frame from base 1. CDR1 and CDR2 are read off the germline V gene (reference sequence) as DFQATT and SNEGSKA. Libraries were constructed by PCR. Sequencing used an Illumina HiSeq 2500. To normalize quantification of the TCRbeta repertoire, the TCR libraries were built with molecular barcoding that relied on unique molecular identifiers. TCRdb trimmed the raw reads at Q25, called clones with MiXCR and kept productive beta chains. Each CDR3 protein gets just one entry, which takes the most common genes and DNA from the rows behind it. The sample contains fewer than 550,000 distinct CDR3 sequences, 9.5% to 12% of them found a single time. 14% of the sample belongs to the ten largest clones.

About this clonotype itself: The antigen it binds to is not known. Base qualities are not provided; no much larger clone lies one nucleotide away.

The treatment or condition label of this sample denotes: allogeneic hematopoietic cell transplantation with graft depleted of TCRalphabeta T cells and CD19 B cells. The children who served as transplant recipients had been given grafts of TCRalphabeta/CD19-depleted allogeneic hematopoietic cells. The receptor was derived from a female patient aged 2 to 10 who had a stem cell transplant for aplastic anemia, so the T cells may come from the graft donor. This specimen was PBMCs, mostly from graft donor cells, taken 180 days after TCRalphabeta/CD19-depleted stem cell transplant. The rearrangement joined TRBV20-1 to TRBJ2-3; the best D guess is TRBD1, with 5 bases matching. In nucleotide form, the sequence is TGCAGTGCTAGGGAGCAGGGATACACAGATACGCAGTATTTT. The encoded protein is CSAREQGYTDTQYF.